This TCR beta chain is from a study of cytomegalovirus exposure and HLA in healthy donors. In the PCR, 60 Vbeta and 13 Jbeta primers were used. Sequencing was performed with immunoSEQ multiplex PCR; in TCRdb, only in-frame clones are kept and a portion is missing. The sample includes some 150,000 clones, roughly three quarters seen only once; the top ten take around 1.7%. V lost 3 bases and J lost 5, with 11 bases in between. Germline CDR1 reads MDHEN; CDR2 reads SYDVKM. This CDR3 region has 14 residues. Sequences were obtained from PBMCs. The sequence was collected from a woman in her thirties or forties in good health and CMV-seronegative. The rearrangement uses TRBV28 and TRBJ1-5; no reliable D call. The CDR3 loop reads CASSFPRSHQPQHF. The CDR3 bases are TGTGCCAGCAGTTTCCCCAGGTCCCATCAGCCCCAGCATTTT.